This T cell receptor (beta chain) was identified in a study of blood T cell repertoires in COVID-19. Study-level information: COVID-19 samples, acute and convalescent, were from the United States, Italy and Spain. Sources were T cells, B-cell-depleted T cells, or PBMCs; the material itself was cDNA or gDNA.

Authors' methods: Amplifying reference gene primers gave estimates of nucleated cell counts. TCRdb's table, derived via immunoSEQ multiplex PCR, lists solely in-frame clones and lacks some. V and J calls and clone size follow that table, whereas D and trimming were derived from the DNA. Among under 65,000 clones listed, 73% were seen once. V lost 3 bases, J lost 7 bases, and 3 bases lay in between. The CDR3 contains 11 residues. This TCR was recovered from a woman in her 70s with acute or convalescent COVID-19. V is TRBV12-3 or TRBV12-4 and J is TRBJ1-4, with D uncertain. Source material: peripheral blood. CDR3 residues: CASSLSEKLFF. Here the CDR3 DNA reads TGTGCCAGCAGTTTGAGTGAAAAACTGTTTTTT.